Shown below are 18 T cell receptor beta chains from a single sample sequenced in a study of naive and memory T cell subsets. An equimolar mix of two oligonucleotides served as the beta constant-region primer for TRBC1 and TRBC2. MiXCR, run by TCRdb on the UMI-ligation and nested PCR reads, gives a single entry per CDR3 protein. The sample records some 150,000 distinct CDR3 sequences, approximately 15% being singletons. The sample was naive CD4+ T cells from blood. All receptors derive from a human donor in good health.

This clonotype occurred a few times. This chain joins TRBV5-1 and TRBJ2-1; perhaps TRBD2 as D (6 bases). Germline V gene sequence: CDR1 SGHRS, CDR2 YFSETQ. The CDR3 length is 18 residues. Trimming shortened V by 1 base and J by 6 bases, and 23 bases separated the two germline ends. This chain's CDR3 is CASSLYPSTSAVANEQFF. As DNA, the CDR3 is TGCGCCAGCAGCTTGTACCCCTCGACTAGTGCGGTTGCCAATGAGCAGTTCTTC.

This chain joins TRBV4-1 and TRBJ2-7; perhaps D is TRBD1 or TRBD2 (6 bases each). Per germline, CDR1 MGHRA and CDR2 YSYEKL. V gave up 0 bases and J gave up 0 bases, with 12 bases separating them. This CDR3 is built from 16 residues. The CDR3 nucleotides read TGCGCCAGCAGCCAAGATCCCGGGGGCAGCTCCTACGAGCAGTACTTC. As protein: CASSQDPGGSSYEQYF.

This clonotype occurred many times. This sequence joins TRBV20-1 and TRBJ2-1, with 8 positions matching TRBD2. With V trimmed by 1 base and J by 0 bases, 5 bases remained unmatched. There are 16 residues in the CDR3. The germline CDR1 and CDR2 sequences are DFQATT and SNEGSKA (reference sequence). CDR3 loop: CSARVSSGSSYNEQFF. The CDR3 region has the DNA TGCAGTGCTAGAGTCTCAAGCGGGAGCTCCTACAATGAGCAGTTCTTC.

The chain couples TRBV11-3 to TRBJ2-5, with TRBD1 matching 7 bases. With 5 bases clipped from V and 2 bases from J, the junction kept 8 bases outside the gene matches. The CDR3 contains 15 residues. Germline lookup yields CDR1 SGHNT and CDR2 YENEEA. This CDR3 reads CASSLTGTEQETQYF. The CDR3 DNA reads as TGTGCCAGCAGCCTGACCGGGACAGAGCAAGAGACCCAGTACTTC.

The table lists this clonotype with a few counts. DNA of the CDR3: TGCAGTGCTAACCGGGAGGCAGTACAAGAGACCCAGTACTTC. Translating it yields CSANREAVQETQYF. The V and J genes are TRBV20-1 and TRBJ2-5, with 7 bases that match TRBD2. Trimming took 4 bases from V and 2 from J; bases not matched to a gene: 7. CDR1 and CDR2 (germline): DFQATT, SNEGSKA (reference sequence). The CDR3 is 14 residues long.

V gene TRBV11-2 combines with J gene TRBJ2-3; the D is unclear. The germline CDR1 and CDR2 sequences are SGHAT and FQNNGV. There are 15 residues in the CDR3. The V end was cut by 5 bases, the J end by 5 bases, with 17 bases between. The CDR3 is CASSPDQRPKDTQYF. DNA for the CDR3: TGTGCCAGCAGCCCGGACCAGAGACCTAAAGATACGCAGTATTTT.

CDR3 nucleotides: TGCGCCAGCAGCTTGGCCTTCGGGACTAGGGAGGAGACCCAGTACTTC. Translation gives CASSLAFGTREETQYF. This sequence joins TRBV5-1 and TRBJ2-5; 8 bases align to TRBD2. This CDR3 contains 16 residues. Germline V gene sequence: CDR1 SGHRS, CDR2 YFSETQ. V lost 0 bases, J lost 5 bases, and 9 bases stayed unmatched.

This clonotype was seen more than once but under ten times. This chain uses TRBV2 with TRBJ2-7; 11 bases are shared with TRBD1. The CDR3 spans 16 residues. Trimming at V came to 2 bases and at J to 4 bases, leaving 7 bases not matched to a gene. CDR1 and CDR2 from the germline V gene are SNHLY and FYNNEI. CDR3 in amino acids: CASSESRTGGGYEQYF. The CDR3 bases are TGTGCCAGCAGTGAATCCCGGACAGGGGGCGGATACGAGCAGTACTTC.

The chain combines TRBV5-4 with TRBJ2-1, with 7 nucleotides matching TRBD2. The CDR3 is 17 amino acids. Germline CDR1 is SGHNT and CDR2 is YYREEE (reference sequence). V trimming: 0 bases; J trimming: 0 bases; junction bases outside the gene matches: 6. The CDR3 bases are TGTGCCAGCAGCTTGGTACCGGGCGGGAGCTCCTACAATGAGCAGTTCTTC. The encoded protein is CASSLVPGGSSYNEQFF.

The chain links TRBV2 to TRBJ2-4; D gene ambiguous. The CDR3 consists of 14 residues. Germline V CDR1 and CDR2: SNHLY, FYNNEI. The V end lost 4 bases, the J end lost 0 bases, and 7 bases lay between the germline ends. The CDR3 region is CASSVGLAKNIQYF. The CDR3, as DNA: TGTGCCAGCAGTGTTGGCCTAGCCAAAAACATTCAGTACTTC. Variable domain in full (rest from reference TRBV2 and TRBJ2-4): EPEVTQTPSHQVTQMGQEVILRCVPISNHLYFYWYRQILGQKVEFLVSFYNNEISEKSEIFDDQFSVERPDGSNFTLKIRSTKLEDSAMYFCASSVGLAKNIQYFGAGTRLSVL.

V gene TRBV5-1 combines with J gene TRBJ2-7; D call uncertain. Germline-derived CDR1 and CDR2 are SGHRS and YFSETQ. V lost 4 bases and J 4 bases, leaving 18 bases between the germline ends. The CDR3 covers 15 residues. CDR3 region: CASSRSIDDSYEQYF. The DNA for the CDR3 is TGCGCCAGCAGCCGTTCAATCGACGATTCGTACGAGCAGTACTTC.

The rearrangement links TRBV11-2 to TRBJ2-2; D might be TRBD2 (5 bases). The CDR3 covers 16 residues. Trimming stripped 5 bases from V and 2 bases from J, with 15 bases between. Per germline, CDR1 SGHAT and CDR2 FQNNGV. CDR3 protein: CASSPRGDKNTGELFF. CDR3 nucleotide sequence: TGTGCCAGCAGCCCTCGGGGAGACAAAAACACCGGGGAGCTGTTTTTT.

J is TRBJ2-3 and V is TRBV29-1; 10 bases map to TRBD1. The CDR3 has 15 residues. Germline CDR1 is SQVTM and CDR2 is ANQGSEA. Losses at the gene ends were 3 bases for V and 3 bases for J; bases not matched to a gene: 6. DNA for the CDR3: TGCAGCGTTGAGCCTCGGGACAGGGGAACAGATACGCAGTATTTT. Translation: CSVEPRDRGTDTQYF.

The rearrangement links TRBV28 to TRBJ1-1; D gene ambiguous. V gave up 7 bases and J gave up 2 bases, with 11 bases separating them. Germline lookup yields CDR1 MDHEN and CDR2 SYDVKM. This CDR3 comprises 13 residues. The CDR3 DNA sequence: TGTGCCAGCAATCTGGCCATCAACACTGAAGCTTTCTTT. Translating gives CASNLAINTEAFF.

This clonotype was seen only a few times. The rearrangement links TRBV5-1 to TRBJ2-4, with D perhaps TRBD1 (5 bases). This CDR3 has 13 residues. Trimming took off 0 bases at V and 7 bases at J, with 8 bases between the two ends. Germline values: CDR1 SGHRS, CDR2 YFSETQ. In nucleotides, the CDR3 is TGCGCCAGCAGCTTGGGTCAGGGTAACATTCAGTACTTC. Translated, it gives CASSLGQGNIQYF.

The chain couples TRBV20-1 to TRBJ1-2; D possibly corresponds to TRBD1 (6 bases). The CDR3 extends over 13 amino acids. V lost 4 bases to trimming and J lost 4 bases, with 13 bases between them. Per the germline V gene, CDR1 is DFQATT and CDR2 is SNEGSKA (reference sequence). This CDR3 is CSAKTGLTYGYTF. Written as DNA, the CDR3 is TGCAGTGCTAAAACAGGGTTAACCTATGGCTACACCTTC.

The chain couples TRBV20-1 to TRBJ2-5; 10 nucleotides match TRBD1. CDR3 length: 14 residues. V lost 3 bases and J lost 0; bases outside the gene matches: 1. Germline CDR1 reads DFQATT; CDR2 reads SNEGSKA (reference sequence). The CDR3 nucleotides are TGCAGTGCTAGGGACAGGGGGTACCAAGAGACCCAGTACTTC. This translates into CSARDRGYQETQYF.

The V and J genes are TRBV5-1 and TRBJ2-3; TRBD1 matches 7 bases. The V gene end was trimmed by 5 bases and the J gene end by 0 bases; junction bases not matched to a gene: 3. The CDR3 totals 14 residues. CDR1 is SGHRS and CDR2 is YFSETQ in the germline V gene. In nucleotides, the CDR3 is TGCGCCAGCAGGCCGGGACAGAGCACAGATACGCAGTATTTT. The encoded protein is CASRPGQSTDTQYF.